This T cell receptor (beta chain) appears in the sequencing data of a study of CD8 T cells in ankylosing spondylitis. TCRdb analysed the 5' RACE reads with MiXCR anew, one entry per CDR3 protein. There are 100,000 to 150,000 distinct CDR3 sequences in the sample; over 15% occur only once, and roughly a third lies in the top ten. Germline loops: CDR1 SEHNR, CDR2 FQNEAQ (reference sequence). V was clipped by 1 base and J by 6 bases, with 4 bases between them. This CDR3 has 12 amino acids. This clonotype was seen repeatedly, ten times or more. Its antigen is undetermined. Regarding the study as a whole: Fewer than ten highly homologous variants made up a TCR beta motif that seemed to typify ankylosing spondylitis blood.

The specimen was blood, either unsorted or a sorted T cell fraction (not recorded which). This rearrangement joins TRBV7-9 to TRBJ1-5; D not certain. The TCR comes from a male donor with ankylosing spondylitis. The CDR3 DNA reads as TGTGCCAGCAGCTTAGGAAGTCAGCCCCAGCATTTT. Translating gives CASSLGSQPQHF.